This entry lists 17 T cell receptor beta chains sequenced from one sample in a study of T cells in Graves' hyperthyroidism and ophthalmopathy. TCR beta CDR3 sequences were amplified from RNA transcripts. With the HTBI primer set, the TCR CDR3 went through a first round of RT-PCR. TCRdb processed the multiplex PCR reads anew with MiXCR; each CDR3 protein has one entry. The profile covers hundreds of thousands of distinct CDR3 sequences, with around 14% appearing a single time and approximately 7.5% taken by the ten largest. Sequencing was performed on blood. The receptors derive from a woman under 30 with Graves' hyperthyroidism.

This clonotype was counted a few times. V usage is TRBV7-2 and J usage is TRBJ2-2, with D tentatively TRBD1 (6 bases). V was trimmed by 1 base and J by 2 bases, leaving 11 bases between them. The CDR3 sequence is 16 residues long. CDR1 is SGHTA and CDR2 is FQGNSA in the germline V gene. This CDR3 reads CASSLVSGTNTGELFF. For the CDR3, the DNA is TGTGCCAGCAGCTTAGTCTCCGGGACAAACACCGGGGAGCTGTTTTTT. The variable domain in full, with the rest retrieved from reference TRBV7-2 and TRBJ2-2, is GAGVSQSPSNKVTEKGKDVELRCDPISGHTALYWYRQSLGQGLEFLIYFQGNSAPDKSGLPSDRFSAERTGGSVSTLTIQRTQQEDSAVYLCASSLVSGTNTGELFFGEGSRLTVL.

This clonotype was seen at least ten times. The rearrangement joins TRBV6-1 to TRBJ1-2; D unresolved. CDR1 is MNHNS and CDR2 is SASEGT in the germline V gene. This CDR3 contains 14 residues. The V end was cut by 1 base, the J end by 7 bases, with 13 bases between. The CDR3 nucleotides are TGTGCCAGCAGTGAAGGGTTCCTCATACCTGGCTACACCTTC. The encoded protein is CASSEGFLIPGYTF.

This clonotype was detected many times. This chain links TRBV6-2 or TRBV6-3 with TRBJ2-7; D is possibly TRBD2 (6 bases). Germline V gene sequence: CDR1 MNHEY, CDR2 SVGEGT. The CDR3 spans 14 residues. V dropped 6 bases and J dropped 1 base, with 13 bases sitting between them. The DNA of the CDR3 is TGTGCCAGCAGCATGATAGGACTATCCTACGAGCAGTACTTC. Its protein product is CASSMIGLSYEQYF.

This clonotype was observed many times. V is TRBV27 and J is TRBJ1-2; 9 positions agree with TRBD1. This CDR3 region has 15 residues. V shed 4 bases, J shed 8 bases, and the junction held 11 bases outside the gene matches. Germline CDR1 MNHEY, CDR2 SMNVEV (reference sequence). This CDR3 is CASSSSRQGGSGYTF. The DNA of the CDR3 is TGTGCCAGCAGTTCGAGCCGACAGGGGGGATCAGGCTACACCTTC.

This clonotype was seen many times. The V call is TRBV10-2, the J call TRBJ1-2; 9 bases align to TRBD1. The CDR3 runs 13 residues. The junction had 1 base not matched to a gene; V was cut back by 0 bases and J by 8 bases. Germline-derived CDR1 and CDR2 are WSHSY and SAAADI. The CDR3 region is CASSESTGGGYTF. The CDR3 coding sequence is TGCGCCAGCAGTGAGTCCACAGGGGGCGGCTACACCTTC.

This clonotype was found many times. This chain connects TRBV12-3 or TRBV12-4 to TRBJ1-3; D call uncertain. This CDR3 contains 12 residues. V gave up 8 bases and J gave up 4 bases, with 9 bases separating them. The CDR3 sequence: CASWQGGNTIYF. The DNA for the CDR3 is TGTGCCAGCTGGCAAGGGGGAAACACCATATATTTT.

This clonotype has a count of ten or more. CDR3 residues: CASSRNLLAGALNEQFF. CDR3 nucleotides: TGTGCCAGCAGCCGAAACCTCCTAGCGGGAGCTCTCAATGAGCAGTTCTTC. The chain joins TRBV7-9 to TRBJ2-1; TRBD2 aligns across 10 bases. The CDR3 is 17 residues long. CDR1 SEHNR and CDR2 FQNEAQ come from the germline V gene (reference sequence). With 5 bases clipped from V and 6 bases from J, the junction kept 13 bases outside the gene matches.

This clonotype has ten or more counts. This rearrangement joins TRBV20-1 to TRBJ2-1; 7 bases are a match to TRBD2. The length of the CDR3 is 13 residues. CDR1 DFQATT and CDR2 SNEGSKA come from the germline V gene (reference sequence). With V trimmed by 5 bases and J by 3 bases, 4 bases remained unmatched. In DNA form, the CDR3 reads TGCAGTGCTTACTCTAGCGGCTACAATGAGCAGTTCTTC. Protein sequence: CSAYSSGYNEQFF.

This clonotype was recorded at least ten times. This chain connects TRBV20-1 to TRBJ1-2, with 8 bases that match TRBD1. CDR1 is DFQATT and CDR2 is SNEGSKA in the germline V gene (reference sequence). The J segment lost 9 bases and the V segment lost 3 bases, leaving 9 bases of the junction unmatched. The CDR3 has 13 amino acids. The DNA for the CDR3 is TGCAGTGCTAGCTCCAGGGGGCTCAGTCGCTACACCTTC. This encodes CSASSRGLSRYTF.

The chain employs TRBV5-5 and TRBJ2-7, with 9 bases that match TRBD1. CDR1 is SGHKS, CDR2 YYEKEE, per germline (reference sequence). The junction had 13 bases not matched to a gene; V was cut back by 4 bases and J by 5 bases. The CDR3 loop spans 16 amino acids. This chain's CDR3 is CASSQFTGGARNEQYF. CDR3 DNA: TGTGCCAGCAGCCAATTCACAGGGGGCGCCCGGAACGAGCAGTACTTC.

Ten or more counts support this clonotype. The chain has TRBV12-3 or TRBV12-4 and TRBJ2-7, with D unresolved. V was pared by 8 bases and J by 0 bases, with 11 bases between. The CDR3 loop spans 13 amino acids. CDR3: CASGRLSSYEQYF. The CDR3, as DNA: TGTGCCAGCGGCAGACTTAGCTCCTACGAGCAGTACTTC.

This clonotype was observed many times. This sequence joins TRBV7-3 and TRBJ2-3; D is perhaps TRBD1 or TRBD2 (6 bases each). The V end lost 0 bases, the J end lost 5 bases, and 12 bases lay between the germline ends. Per germline, CDR1 SGHTA and CDR2 FQGTGA. The CDR3 runs to 15 residues. This CDR3 is CASSLTRGRGDTQYF. The CDR3 coding sequence is TGTGCCAGCAGCTTAACCCGGGGGCGAGGAGATACGCAGTATTTT. Complete variable domain (other parts from reference TRBV7-3 and TRBJ2-3): GAGVSQTPSNKVTEKGKYVELRCDPISGHTALYWYRQSLGQGPEFLIYFQGTGAADDSGLPNDRFFAVRPEGSVSTLKIQRTERGDSAVYLCASSLTRGRGDTQYFGPGTRLTVL.

This clonotype has at least ten counts. The chain is built from TRBV7-3 and TRBJ2-1; D might be TRBD2 (5 bases). Germline CDR1 is SGHTA and CDR2 is FQGTGA. The length of the CDR3 is 13 residues. The V gene lost 3 bases and the J gene lost 5 bases, with 8 bases spanning the gap. Here the CDR3 reads CASSFSGNNEQFF. CDR3 DNA sequence: TGTGCCAGCAGCTTCTCCGGGAACAATGAGCAGTTCTTC.

This clonotype was detected many times. The chain combines TRBV12-3 or TRBV12-4 with TRBJ1-5; D remains unclear. The CDR3 has 13 residues. Deletions cut 4 bases from V and 2 bases from J, with 6 bases between. CDR3: CASSSSGNQPQHF. The CDR3 DNA reads TGTGCCAGCAGTTCGTCTGGCAATCAGCCCCAGCATTTT.

The chain has TRBV20-1 and TRBJ2-7, with 7 bases that match TRBD2. The tail of the sequence fits TRBJ2-1 better, so the J call may be wrong. This CDR3 has 13 residues. In germline, CDR1 is DFQATT, CDR2 SNEGSKA (reference sequence). The CDR3 is CSARDLRDYEQFF. In nucleotides, the CDR3 is TGCAGTGCTAGAGATCTCAGGGACTACGAGCAGTTCTTC.

The chain recombines TRBV7-2 with TRBJ1-5; D is undetermined. Germline CDR1 reads SGHTA; CDR2 reads FQGNSA. The ends were cut back, 3 bases at V and 3 bases at J, with 9 bases in the middle. CDR3 size: 14 residues. The CDR3 spells CASSFPGNNQPQHF. The CDR3 DNA follows: TGTGCCAGCAGCTTCCCGGGGAACAATCAGCCCCAGCATTTT.

This clonotype was recorded at least ten times. The rearrangement joins TRBV12-3 or TRBV12-4 to TRBJ1-4, with 10 bases lining up with TRBD1. The CDR3 runs 13 residues. V lost 7 bases to trimming and J lost 10 bases; unmatched junction nucleotides: 6. The chain's CDR3 is CASTTGGRGKLFF. The CDR3 DNA reads as TGTGCCAGCACGACAGGGGGCCGTGGAAAACTGTTTTTT.